Listed here are 3 T cell receptor beta chains from one sample, sequenced in a study of T-cell memory formation after mild COVID-19. One entry per CDR3 protein results from TCRdb running MiXCR on the 5' RACE reads. The table includes fewer than 400,000 distinct CDR3 sequences, about a sixth detected once. Sequenced material: PBMCs or a T cell subset sorted from them (not recorded which). All receptors derive from a man younger than 30 who had mild COVID-19 (a few samples of this study predate the infection). Cell type and time point are not known.

In this sample, this clonotype turned up a few times. J is TRBJ1-2 and V is TRBV7-9; D gene unclear. This CDR3 has 13 residues. Trimming left V 3 bases short and J 10 bases short, with 15 bases between. In germline, CDR1 is SEHNR, CDR2 FQNEAQ (reference sequence). The CDR3: CASSFSAVMDYTF. The CDR3 DNA reads TGTGCCAGCAGCTTCTCGGCGGTTATGGACTACACCTTC. The whole variable domain, remainder taken from reference TRBV7-9 and TRBJ1-2, is DTGVSQNPRHKITKRGQNVTFRCDPISEHNRLYWYRQTLGQGPEFLTYFQNEAQLEKSRLLSDRFSAERPKGSFSTLEIQRTEQGDSAMYLCASSFSAVMDYTFGSGTRLTVV.

This clonotype appeared a few times. CDR3 loop: CASSASGIGGLETQYF. The CDR3 DNA reads TGTGCCAGCAGTGCCTCTGGGATCGGGGGCCTCGAGACCCAGTACTTC. V is TRBV25-1 and J is TRBJ2-5, with D possibly called TRBD1 or TRBD2 (6 bases each). The CDR3 loop spans 16 amino acids. Trimming removed 4 bases at V and 5 bases at J, with 20 bases between. Germline-derived CDR1 and CDR2 are MGHDK and SYGVNS.

The chain has TRBV6-5 and TRBJ2-1; weak D call: TRBD1 (5 bases). The CDR3 has 13 amino acids. V dropped 8 bases and J dropped 1 base, with 9 bases sitting between them. Germline lookup yields CDR1 MNHEY and CDR2 SVGAGI. In DNA, the CDR3 is TGTGCCAGCGCACCAGGGTCCTACAATGAGCAGTTCTTC. Protein: CASAPGSYNEQFF.